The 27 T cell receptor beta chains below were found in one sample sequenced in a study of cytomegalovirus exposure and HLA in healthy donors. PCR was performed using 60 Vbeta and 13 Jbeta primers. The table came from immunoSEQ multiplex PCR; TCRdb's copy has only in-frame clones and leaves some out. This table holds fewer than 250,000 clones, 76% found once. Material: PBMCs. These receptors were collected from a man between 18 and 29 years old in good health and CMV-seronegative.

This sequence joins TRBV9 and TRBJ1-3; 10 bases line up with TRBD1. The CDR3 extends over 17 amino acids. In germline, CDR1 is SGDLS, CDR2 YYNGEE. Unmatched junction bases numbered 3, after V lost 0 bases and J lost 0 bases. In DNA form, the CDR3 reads TGTGCCAGCAGCGTAGAGACAGGGGGCCCCTCTGGAAACACCATATATTTT. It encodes CASSVETGGPSGNTIYF.

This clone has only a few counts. This CDR3 is CASSLAPTSGGSYEQYF. CDR3 sequence (DNA): TGCGCCAGCAGTCTAGCTCCGACTAGCGGGGGCTCCTACGAGCAGTACTTC. The chain recombines TRBV5-1 with TRBJ2-7, with 12 nucleotides matching TRBD2. The CDR3 is 17 amino acids. J was trimmed by 0 bases and V by 5 bases; bases with no gene match: 9. Germline V lookup: CDR1 SGHRS, CDR2 YFSETQ.

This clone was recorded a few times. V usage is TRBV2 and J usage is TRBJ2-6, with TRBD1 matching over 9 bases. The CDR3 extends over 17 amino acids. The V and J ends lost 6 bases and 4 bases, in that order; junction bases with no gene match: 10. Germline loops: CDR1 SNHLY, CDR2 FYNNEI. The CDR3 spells CASRVGTGRSGANVLTF. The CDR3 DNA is TGTGCCAGCAGGGTGGGGACAGGGAGGTCCGGGGCCAACGTCCTGACTTTC.

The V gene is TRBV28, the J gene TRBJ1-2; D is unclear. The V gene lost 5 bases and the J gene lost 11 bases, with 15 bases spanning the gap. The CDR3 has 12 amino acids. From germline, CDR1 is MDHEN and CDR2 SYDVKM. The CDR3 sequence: CASSPRTTSYTF. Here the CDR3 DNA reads TGTGCCAGCAGTCCCCGAACGACAAGTTACACCTTC.

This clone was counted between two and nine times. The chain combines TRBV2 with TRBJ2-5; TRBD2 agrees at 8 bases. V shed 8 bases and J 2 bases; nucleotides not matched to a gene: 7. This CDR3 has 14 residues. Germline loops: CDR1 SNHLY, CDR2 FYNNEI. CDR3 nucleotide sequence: TGTGCCAGCGGGGGGCTAGCGGGTCAAGAGACCCAGTACTTC. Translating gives CASGGLAGQETQYF. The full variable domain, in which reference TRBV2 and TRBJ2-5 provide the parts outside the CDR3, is EPEVTQTPSHQVTQMGQEVILRCVPISNHLYFYWYRQILGQKVEFLVSFYNNEISEKSEIFDDQFSVERPDGSNFTLKIRSTKLEDSAMYFCASGGLAGQETQYFGPGTRLLVL.

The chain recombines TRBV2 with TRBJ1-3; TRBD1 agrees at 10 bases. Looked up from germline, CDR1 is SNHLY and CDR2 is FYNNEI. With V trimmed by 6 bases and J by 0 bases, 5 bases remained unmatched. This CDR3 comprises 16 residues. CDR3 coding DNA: TGTGCCAGCAGGTCCGGGACAGGGGCCTCTGGAAACACCATATATTTT. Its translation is CASRSGTGASGNTIYF.

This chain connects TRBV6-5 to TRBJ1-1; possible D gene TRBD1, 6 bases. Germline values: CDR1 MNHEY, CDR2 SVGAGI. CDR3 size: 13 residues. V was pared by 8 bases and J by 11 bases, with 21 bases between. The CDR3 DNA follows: TGTGCCAGCCGCAGCAGGGACACCGGGTCGGCTTTCTTT. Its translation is CASRSRDTGSAFF.

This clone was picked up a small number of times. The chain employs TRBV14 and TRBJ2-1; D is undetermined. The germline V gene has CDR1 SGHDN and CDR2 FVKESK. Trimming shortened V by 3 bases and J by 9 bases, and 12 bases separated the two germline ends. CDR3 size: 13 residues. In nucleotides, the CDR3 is TGTGCCAGCAGCCATGTAGGAGCTGGTGAGCAGTTCTTC. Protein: CASSHVGAGEQFF.

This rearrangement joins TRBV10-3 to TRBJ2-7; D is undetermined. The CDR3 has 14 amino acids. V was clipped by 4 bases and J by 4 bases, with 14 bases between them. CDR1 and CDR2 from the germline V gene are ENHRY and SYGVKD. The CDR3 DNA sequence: TGTGCCATCAGTGGACACGAAGGTAAATACGAGCAGTACTTC. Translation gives CAISGHEGKYEQYF.

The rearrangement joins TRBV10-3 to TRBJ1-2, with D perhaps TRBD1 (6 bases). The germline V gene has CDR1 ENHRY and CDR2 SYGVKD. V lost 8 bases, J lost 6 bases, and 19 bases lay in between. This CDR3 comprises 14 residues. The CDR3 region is CAISTGEQGDGYTF. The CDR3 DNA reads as TGTGCCATCTCGACCGGGGAACAGGGAGATGGCTACACCTTC.

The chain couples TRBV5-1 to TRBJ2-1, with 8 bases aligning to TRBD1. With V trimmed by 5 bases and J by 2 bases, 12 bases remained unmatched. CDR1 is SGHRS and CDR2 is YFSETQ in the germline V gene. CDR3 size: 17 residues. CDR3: CASSYSQGAGTYNEQFF. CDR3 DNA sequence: TGCGCCAGCAGTTACTCCCAGGGGGCCGGGACCTACAATGAGCAGTTCTTC.

This CDR3 is CASSRAPGVTEAFF. The CDR3, as DNA: TGCGCCAGCAGTCGGGCTCCAGGGGTCACTGAAGCTTTCTTT. The rearrangement uses TRBV5-1 and TRBJ1-1, with D possibly matching TRBD1 (6 bases). CDR3 length: 14 amino acids. Germline-derived CDR1 and CDR2 are SGHRS and YFSETQ. Trimming pared 5 bases from V and 4 bases from J, leaving 15 bases between.

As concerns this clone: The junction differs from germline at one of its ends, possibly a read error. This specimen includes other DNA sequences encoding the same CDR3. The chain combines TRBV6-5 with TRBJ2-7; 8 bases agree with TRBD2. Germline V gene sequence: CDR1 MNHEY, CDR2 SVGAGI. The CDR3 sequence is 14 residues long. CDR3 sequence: CASSLAGLSYEQYF. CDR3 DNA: TGCGCCAGCAGCCTAGCGGGCCTCTCCTACGAGCAGTACTTC.

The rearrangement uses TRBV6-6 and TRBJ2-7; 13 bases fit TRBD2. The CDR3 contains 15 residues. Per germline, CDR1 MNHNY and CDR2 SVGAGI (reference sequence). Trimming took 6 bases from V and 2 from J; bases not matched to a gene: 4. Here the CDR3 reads CASRGGTSGTYEQYF. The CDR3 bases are TGTGCCAGCAGAGGGGGGACTAGCGGGACCTACGAGCAGTACTTC.

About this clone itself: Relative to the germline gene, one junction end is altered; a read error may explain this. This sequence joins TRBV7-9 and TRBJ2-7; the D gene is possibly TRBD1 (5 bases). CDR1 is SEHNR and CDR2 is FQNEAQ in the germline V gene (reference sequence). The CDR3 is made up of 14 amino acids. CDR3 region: CASSHGSLKPWGTF. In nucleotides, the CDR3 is TGTGCCAGCAGCCATGGATCTCTCAAACCTTGGGGCACCTTC.

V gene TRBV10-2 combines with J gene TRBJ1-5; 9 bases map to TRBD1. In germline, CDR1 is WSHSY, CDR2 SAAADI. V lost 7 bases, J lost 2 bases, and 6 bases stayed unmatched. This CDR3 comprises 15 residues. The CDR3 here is CASNIQGAGNQPQHF. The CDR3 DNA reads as TGCGCCAGCAACATACAGGGGGCAGGCAATCAGCCCCAGCATTTT.

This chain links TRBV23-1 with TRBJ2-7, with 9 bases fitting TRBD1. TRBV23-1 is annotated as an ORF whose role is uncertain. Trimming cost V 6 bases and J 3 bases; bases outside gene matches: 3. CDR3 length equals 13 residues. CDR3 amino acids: CASRGQGIYEQYF. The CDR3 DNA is TGCGCCAGCAGGGGACAGGGTATCTACGAGCAGTACTTC.

This CDR3 is CASSARTGLVTEAFF. The CDR3 region has the DNA TGTGCCAGCAGCGCCCGGACAGGGTTGGTCACTGAAGCTTTCTTT. The V gene is TRBV2, the J gene TRBJ1-1; TRBD1 agrees at 8 bases. This CDR3 has 15 residues. Germline lookup yields CDR1 SNHLY and CDR2 FYNNEI. Trimming cost V 6 bases and J 4 bases; bases outside gene matches: 10.

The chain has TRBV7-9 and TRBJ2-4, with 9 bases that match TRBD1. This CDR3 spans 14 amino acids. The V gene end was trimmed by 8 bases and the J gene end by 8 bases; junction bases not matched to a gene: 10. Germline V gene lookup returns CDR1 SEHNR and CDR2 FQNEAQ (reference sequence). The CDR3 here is CASGETGGVDIQYF. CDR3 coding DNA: TGTGCCAGCGGGGAGACAGGGGGGGTAGACATTCAGTACTTC.

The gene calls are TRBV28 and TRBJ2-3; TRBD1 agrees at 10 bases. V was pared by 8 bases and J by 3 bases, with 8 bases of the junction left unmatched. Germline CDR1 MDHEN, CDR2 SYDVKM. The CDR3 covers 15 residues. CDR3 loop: CASSSPGQGTDTQYF. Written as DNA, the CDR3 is TGTGCCAGCTCCTCGCCGGGACAGGGGACAGATACGCAGTATTTT.

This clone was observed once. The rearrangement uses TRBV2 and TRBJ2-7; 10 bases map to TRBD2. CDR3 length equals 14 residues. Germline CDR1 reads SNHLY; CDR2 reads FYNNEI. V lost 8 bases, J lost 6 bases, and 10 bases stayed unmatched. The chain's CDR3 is CASSIRLAGVEQYF. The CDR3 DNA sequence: TGTGCCAGCTCTATCCGGCTAGCGGGAGTCGAGCAGTACTTC.

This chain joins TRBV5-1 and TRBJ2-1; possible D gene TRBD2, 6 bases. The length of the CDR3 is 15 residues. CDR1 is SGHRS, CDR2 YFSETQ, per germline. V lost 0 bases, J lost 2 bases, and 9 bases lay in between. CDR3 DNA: TGCGCCAGCAGCTTGGAGCGGGCCACCTACAATGAGCAGTTCTTC. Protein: CASSLERATYNEQFF.

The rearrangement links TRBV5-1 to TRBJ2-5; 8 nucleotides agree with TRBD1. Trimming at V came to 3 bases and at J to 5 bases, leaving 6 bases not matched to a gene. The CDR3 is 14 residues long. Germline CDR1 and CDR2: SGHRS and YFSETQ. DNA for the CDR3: TGCGCCAGCAGCTCGGGACAGGCGGCTGAGACCCAGTACTTC. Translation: CASSSGQAAETQYF.

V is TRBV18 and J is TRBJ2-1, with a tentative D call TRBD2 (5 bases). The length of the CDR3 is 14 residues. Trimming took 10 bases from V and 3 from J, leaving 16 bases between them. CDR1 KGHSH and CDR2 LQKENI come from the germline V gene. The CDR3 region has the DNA TGTGCCACCGAAAGCGGCTTGGACTACAATGAGCAGTTCTTC. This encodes CATESGLDYNEQFF.

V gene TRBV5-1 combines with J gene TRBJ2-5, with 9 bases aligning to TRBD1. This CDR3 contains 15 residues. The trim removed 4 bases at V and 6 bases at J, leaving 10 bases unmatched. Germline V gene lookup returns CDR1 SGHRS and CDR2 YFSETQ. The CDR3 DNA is TGCGCCAGCAGCCCAAGGGACAGGGCAGGGAAGACCCAGTACTTC. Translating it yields CASSPRDRAGKTQYF.

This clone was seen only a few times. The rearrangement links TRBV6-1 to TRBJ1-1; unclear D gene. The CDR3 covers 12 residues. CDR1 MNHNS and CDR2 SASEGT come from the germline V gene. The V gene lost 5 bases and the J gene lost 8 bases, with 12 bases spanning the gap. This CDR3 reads CASSRFREEAFF. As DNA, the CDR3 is TGTGCCAGCAGTCGATTTAGAGAAGAAGCTTTCTTT.

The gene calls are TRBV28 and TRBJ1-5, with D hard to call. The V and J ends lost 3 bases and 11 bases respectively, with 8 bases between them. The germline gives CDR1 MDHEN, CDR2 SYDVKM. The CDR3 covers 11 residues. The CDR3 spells CASSLRATQHF. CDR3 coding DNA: TGTGCCAGCAGTTTGAGGGCGACCCAGCATTTT.